A selection of T cell receptor beta chains follows, all from one sample in a study of blood T cells in healthy people across ages. TCRdb re-analysed the 5' RACE reads in MiXCR, keeping a single row per CDR3 protein. The table records around 990,000 distinct CDR3 sequences, less than 45% of them present only once. The source material was blood. The origin of the receptors is a man in his late teens or twenties in good health. The CDR3 runs from the conserved cysteine through the conserved F or W.

CDR3 protein	V gene
CASSATLSDSYEQYF	TRBV9
CASSSRTGTGDGYTF	TRBV19
CAITELAGPSTDTQYF	TRBV10-3
CASSDRGHTEAFF	TRBV2
CASTPRGLRNEQFF	TRBV6-5
CASSLGGPAGDTQYF	TRBV14
CASSFDSYTNYGYTF	TRBV7-2
CASSFVVGGGYGYTF	TRBV12-3/TRBV12-4
CASRLGLAASTDTQYF	TRBV5-1
CASSPRRLAASTDTQYF	TRBV7-9
CASSEGTGYYEQYF	TRBV7-6
CASSREAVAKNIQYF	TRBV3-1
CSVSPSRTKNIQYF	TRBV20-1
CASSYGEPTDTQYF	TRBV6-2/TRBV6-3
CSARDGAGNQPQHF	TRBV20-1
CASSLMSSGATDTQYF	TRBV11-2
CSVPLMGQGGRVNTEAFF	TRBV29-1
CASSYANTDTQYF	TRBV6-5
CASSLQAGGYEQYF	TRBV9
CASSFSWNLEVNEQFF	TRBV11-2
CASNPPGPNTEAFF	TRBV25-1
CASSYQERGWETQYF	TRBV7-9
CASSQDDSQYF	TRBV3-1
CASTRGLSEQFF	TRBV12-3/TRBV12-4
CASRDTEAVSSYEQYF	TRBV6-2/TRBV6-3
CASSNAGQGGTEAFF	TRBV5-6
CSARDLVYNYGYTF	TRBV20-1
CASRMDGTDTQYF	TRBV11-2
CAGGRGQGRNEQFF	TRBV6-2/TRBV6-3
CTSSLDSGLAETQYF	TRBV11-3
CASSVGQGITEAFF	TRBV5-8
CSAREPGAHRSNEQFF	TRBV20-1
CASSYSGTGDQPQHF	TRBV6-5
CASSLTGPGPSTDTQYF	TRBV18
CATSDLPPGEQYF	TRBV24-1
CASSSDSRSYNEQYF	TRBV7-2
CSVEGGGLYSYNEQFF	TRBV29-1
CSVAPSIAGGYNEQFF	TRBV29-1
CASSSRGSAGELFF	TRBV7-9
CSVPQLQGMNTEAFF	TRBV29-1
CASSLIGLAPSYNEQFF	TRBV7-2
CATSRTAGGNAQYF	TRBV15
CASSLLSTAGTYGYTF	TRBV27
CASGLASTDRGLGQPQHF	TRBV12-5
CSVTPGLQGGTDTQYF	TRBV29-1
CASSHPTPGTGVYGYTF	TRBV14
CASSWRKTNYGYTF	TRBV7-2
CASLQGAQSTEAFF	TRBV7-9